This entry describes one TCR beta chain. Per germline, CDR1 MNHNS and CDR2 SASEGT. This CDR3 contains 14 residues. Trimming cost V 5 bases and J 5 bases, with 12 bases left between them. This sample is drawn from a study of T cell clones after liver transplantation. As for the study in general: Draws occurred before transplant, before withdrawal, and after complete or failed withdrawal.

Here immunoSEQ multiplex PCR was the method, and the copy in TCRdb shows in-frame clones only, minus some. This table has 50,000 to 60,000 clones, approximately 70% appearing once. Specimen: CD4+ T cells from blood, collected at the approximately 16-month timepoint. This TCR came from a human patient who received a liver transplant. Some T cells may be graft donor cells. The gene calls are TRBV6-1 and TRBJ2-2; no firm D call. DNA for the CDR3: TGTGCCAGCAGTAGTCAGGAGTTTACCGGGGAGCTGTTTTTT. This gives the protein CASSSQEFTGELFF.